A single sample is the source of the 29 T cell receptor beta chains below, sequenced in a study of blood T cell repertoires in COVID-19. Only in-frame clones appear in the TCRdb table, and some are missing; sequencing was by immunoSEQ multiplex PCR. The sample includes under 60,000 clones, roughly nine tenths of them seen just once. The sample consisted of peripheral blood. The receptors originated from a human donor in a cohort sampled during active COVID-19.

J is TRBJ1-4 and V is TRBV12-3 or TRBV12-4, with unresolved D. CDR3 length equals 12 residues. The V and J ends lost 2 bases and 8 bases respectively, with 6 bases between them. CDR3 sequence: CASSLYREKLFF. The CDR3 nucleotides read TGTGCCAGCAGTTTATATAGAGAAAAACTGTTTTTT.

The chain combines TRBV4-2 with TRBJ1-2, with D possibly being TRBD1 (6 bases). V dropped 4 bases and J dropped 8 bases, with 20 bases sitting between them. Germline V gives CDR1 LGHNA, CDR2 YNFKEQ. The CDR3 consists of 15 residues. The CDR3 nucleotides read TGTGCCAGCAGCCCCAGTGGCATGGGGGCGTGGGGCTACACCTTC. Residues: CASSPSGMGAWGYTF.

The J gene is TRBJ2-3, the V gene TRBV19; 10 bases match TRBD2. Germline lookup yields CDR1 LNHDA and CDR2 SQIVND (reference sequence). V lost 3 bases and J lost 1; bases outside the gene matches: 10. The CDR3 runs to 18 residues. The CDR3 here is CASSMSKHGLAGTDTQYF. CDR3 nucleotide sequence: TGTGCCAGTAGTATGTCGAAACACGGACTAGCGGGCACAGATACGCAGTATTTT.

This clone has only one observation. The gene calls are TRBV12-3 or TRBV12-4 and TRBJ2-7; 8 bases align to TRBD1. The CDR3 is made up of 13 amino acids. The J segment lost 3 bases and the V segment lost 5 bases, leaving 3 bases of the junction unmatched. The CDR3 nucleotides are TGTGCCAGCAGTGATACAGGGGGCTACGAGCAGTACTTC. Its protein product is CASSDTGGYEQYF.

The chain has TRBV19 and TRBJ1-6, with 7 bases fitting TRBD1. The length of the CDR3 is 16 residues. The V segment lost 4 bases and the J segment 10 bases; nucleotides outside the gene matches: 13. Germline V gives CDR1 LNHDA, CDR2 SQIVND (reference sequence). As DNA, the CDR3 is TGTGCCAGTAGTACCTCGACAGGGATCCCCGCGTCACCCCTCCACTTT. It yields the protein CASSTSTGIPASPLHF. Complete variable domain (other parts from reference TRBV19 and TRBJ1-6): DGGITQSPKYLFRKEGQNVTLSCEQNLNHDAMYWYRQDPGQGLRLIYYSQIVNDFQKGDIAEGYSVSREKKESFPLTVTSAQKNPTAFYLCASSTSTGIPASPLHFGNGTRLTVT.

V gene TRBV7-9 combines with J gene TRBJ1-6, with 9 positions matching TRBD1. The CDR3 loop spans 14 amino acids. Unmatched junction bases numbered 3, after V lost 5 bases and J lost 7 bases. Germline V gives CDR1 SEHNR, CDR2 FQNEAQ (reference sequence). The CDR3: CASSRGTGNSPLHF. CDR3 nucleotides: TGTGCCAGCAGCCGGGGGACAGGGAATTCACCCCTCCACTTT.

The rearrangement joins TRBV11-2 to TRBJ1-2; the match to TRBD1 covers 10 bases. The trim removed 0 bases at V and 8 bases at J, leaving 6 bases unmatched. This CDR3 is 15 amino acids long. From germline, CDR1 is SGHAT and CDR2 FQNNGV. CDR3 sequence: CASSLDADRGHGYTF. CDR3 DNA sequence: TGTGCCAGCAGCTTAGATGCCGACAGGGGGCACGGCTACACCTTC.

This chain connects TRBV7-2 to TRBJ2-1; 7 nucleotides agree with TRBD2. The CDR3 totals 14 residues. Germline V CDR1 and CDR2: SGHTA, FQGNSA. V was pared by 4 bases and J by 6 bases, with 6 bases of the junction left unmatched. CDR3 in DNA: TGTGCCAGCAGCTCCGGACTAGGTAGCAATGAGCAGTTCTTC. As protein: CASSSGLGSNEQFF.

This chain joins TRBV7-8 and TRBJ2-2; 8 bases agree with TRBD1. This CDR3 spans 15 amino acids. CDR1 SGHVS and CDR2 FQNEAQ come from the germline V gene. V was clipped by 5 bases and J by 4 bases; unmatched bases: 6. CDR3 DNA: TGTGCCAGCAGCCTCGGACAGGGTTTCACCGGGGAGCTGTTTTTT. Translated, it gives CASSLGQGFTGELFF.

The CDR3 region has the DNA TGTGCCAGCAACGACAGGGTGGGGGAAAAACTGTTTTTT. Protein product: CASNDRVGEKLFF. This chain joins TRBV2 and TRBJ1-4; 7 bases are a match to TRBD1. This CDR3 spans 13 amino acids. Germline V lookup: CDR1 SNHLY, CDR2 FYNNEI. J lost 8 bases, V lost 7 bases, and 7 bases had no gene match.

The chain combines TRBV5-4 with TRBJ2-6; D is perhaps TRBD2 (5 bases). Trimming shortened V by 2 bases and J by 0 bases, and 6 bases separated the two germline ends. This CDR3 has 15 residues. Germline V gene data show CDR1 as SGHNT and CDR2 as YYREEE (reference sequence). CDR3 region: CASSFEGSGANVLTF. CDR3 bases: TGTGCCAGCAGCTTCGAGGGCTCTGGGGCCAACGTCCTGACTTTC.

The chain uses TRBV12-3 or TRBV12-4 and TRBJ2-2; TRBD2 is a possible D gene (5 bases). V lost 5 bases, J lost 8 bases, and 12 bases lay in between. The CDR3 runs 13 residues. CDR3 amino acids: CASSLGSGGELFF. DNA for the CDR3: TGTGCCAGCAGTCTAGGGAGTGGGGGGGAGCTGTTTTTT.

This chain connects TRBV5-1 to TRBJ1-4; a weak D match, TRBD1 (5 bases). Germline CDR1 SGHRS, CDR2 YFSETQ. The V and J ends lost 4 bases and 7 bases respectively, with 11 bases between them. The CDR3 is made up of 13 amino acids. CDR3 loop: CASSPDNSEKLFF. The DNA of the CDR3 is TGCGCCAGCAGCCCGGACAATAGTGAAAAACTGTTTTTT.

The V call is TRBV18, the J call TRBJ1-1; 11 positions match TRBD1. Germline V lookup: CDR1 KGHSH, CDR2 LQKENI. This CDR3 spans 18 amino acids. The trim removed 3 bases at V and 6 bases at J, leaving 15 bases unmatched. CDR3 protein: CASSPTGGTGGLLSEAFF. CDR3 DNA: TGTGCCAGCTCACCCACCGGGGGGACAGGGGGATTACTATCTGAAGCTTTCTTT.

The chain has TRBV2 and TRBJ2-3; D is possibly TRBD2 (6 bases). With 8 bases removed from V and 0 bases from J, the gap between germline ends came to 12 bases. Germline V gene data show CDR1 as SNHLY and CDR2 as FYNNEI. The CDR3 consists of 14 residues. This CDR3 reads CASGWGGSTDTQYF. The DNA of the CDR3 is TGTGCCAGCGGGTGGGGAGGTAGCACAGATACGCAGTATTTT.

The gene calls are TRBV19 and TRBJ1-6; D not certain. Germline CDR1 reads LNHDA; CDR2 reads SQIVND (reference sequence). Trimming removed 3 bases from V and 8 bases from J, with 11 bases in between. The CDR3 sequence is 14 residues long. The CDR3 sequence is CASSISGADSPLHF. CDR3 in DNA: TGTGCCAGTAGTATCTCCGGAGCGGATTCACCCCTCCACTTT.

The genes are TRBV28 and TRBJ1-1, with TRBD1 identical over 7 bases. This CDR3 is 13 amino acids long. The ends lost 5 bases at V and 6 bases at J; junction bases unmatched: 6. Germline V lookup: CDR1 MDHEN, CDR2 SYDVKM. CDR3 residues: CASSPYRGPEAFF. CDR3 bases: TGTGCCAGCAGTCCATACAGGGGCCCTGAAGCTTTCTTT.

The chain couples TRBV6-5 to TRBJ1-5; D is unresolved. This CDR3 spans 13 amino acids. CDR1 is MNHEY, CDR2 SVGAGI, per germline. The germline V and J ends were trimmed by 5 bases and 5 bases, with 10 bases remaining between them. The chain's CDR3 is CASSTQVDQPQHF. CDR3 DNA sequence: TGTGCCAGCAGTACTCAGGTTGATCAGCCCCAGCATTTT.

The chain carries TRBV19 and TRBJ2-7; D might be TRBD1 (7 bases). With 0 bases removed from V and 3 bases from J, the gap between germline ends came to 12 bases. The germline CDR1 and CDR2 sequences are LNHDA and SQIVND (reference sequence). The CDR3 runs 15 residues. The CDR3 sequence is CASSIEGGTVYEQYF. In DNA form, the CDR3 reads TGTGCCAGTAGTATAGAAGGGGGGACAGTCTACGAGCAGTACTTC.

V is TRBV5-1 and J is TRBJ1-2; D gene uncertain. The CDR3 runs to 14 residues. V lost 0 bases and J lost 1, with 7 bases in between. Germline values: CDR1 SGHRS, CDR2 YFSETQ. CDR3 loop: CASSLAVGNYGYTF. CDR3 nucleotides: TGCGCCAGCAGCTTGGCGGTCGGTAACTATGGCTACACCTTC.

V gene TRBV19 combines with J gene TRBJ1-6; 7 bases match TRBD1. The ends lost 5 bases at V and 5 bases at J; junction bases unmatched: 3. The germline gives CDR1 LNHDA, CDR2 SQIVND (reference sequence). This CDR3 has 14 amino acids. The CDR3 here is CASSGGTDNSPLHF. The CDR3 DNA is TGTGCCAGTAGTGGCGGGACAGATAATTCACCCCTCCACTTT.

The genes are TRBV5-6 and TRBJ2-7, with D maybe TRBD1 (7 bases). Germline loops: CDR1 SGHDT, CDR2 YYEEEE. V lost 5 bases and J lost 6, with 15 bases in between. This CDR3 region has 13 residues. The CDR3 DNA reads as TGTGCCAGCAGGCTGTCAGGGGGGCGCGAGCAGTACGTC. This gives the protein CASRLSGGREQYV.

V is TRBV5-1 and J is TRBJ1-4; a weak D match, TRBD1 (6 bases). V was shortened by 2 bases and J by 3 bases, with 8 bases between the two germline ends. This CDR3 region has 14 residues. Germline V lookup: CDR1 SGHRS, CDR2 YFSETQ. The CDR3 loop reads CASSFQGSNEKLFF. Here the CDR3 DNA reads TGCGCCAGCAGCTTTCAGGGGTCTAATGAAAAACTGTTTTTT.

The chain combines TRBV27 with TRBJ2-7; D is ambiguous. V was cut by 8 bases and J by 2 bases, with 16 bases left in between. This CDR3 spans 14 amino acids. Germline V lookup: CDR1 MNHEY, CDR2 SMNVEV (reference sequence). CDR3 sequence: CASQRSGSPYEQYF. In nucleotides, the CDR3 is TGTGCCAGCCAACGGTCCGGTAGTCCCTACGAGCAGTACTTC.

J is TRBJ1-1 and V is TRBV28; perhaps TRBD1 as D (5 bases). Trimming left V 5 bases short and J 4 bases short, with 17 bases between. The CDR3 is 15 residues long. CDR1 is MDHEN, CDR2 SYDVKM, per germline. This CDR3 is CASSPDDSRATEAFF. CDR3 DNA sequence: TGTGCCAGCAGTCCGGATGACAGTAGGGCCACTGAAGCTTTCTTT.

For the CDR3, the DNA is TGTGCCAGCTCACCCTTTCTAGGACAGGGCGGGCGGTCGGACACTGAAGCTTTCTTT. It is translated as CASSPFLGQGGRSDTEAFF. The chain uses TRBV18 and TRBJ1-1; 8 nucleotides line up with TRBD1. Germline-derived CDR1 and CDR2 are KGHSH and LQKENI. V gave up 3 bases and J gave up 3 bases; unmatched junction bases: 18. The CDR3 is 19 amino acids.

V gene TRBV24-1 combines with J gene TRBJ2-3; D not resolved. CDR3 length: 15 residues. Germline V gene lookup returns CDR1 KGHDR and CDR2 SFDVKD. V was clipped by 6 bases and J by 2 bases, with 14 bases between them. CDR3 DNA: TGTGCCACCAGTCCTCCAGGTTTCACCACAGATACGCAGTATTTT. It specifies CATSPPGFTTDTQYF.

The chain recombines TRBV28 with TRBJ2-7; D gene unclear. Trimming took off 2 bases at V and 4 bases at J, with 12 bases between the two ends. The V gene's germline CDR1 is MDHEN and CDR2 SYDVKM. CDR3 size: 14 residues. The CDR3 is CASSLGDSRYEQYF. CDR3 nucleotides: TGTGCCAGCAGTTTAGGTGACTCACGTTACGAGCAGTACTTC.

The chain couples TRBV19 to TRBJ2-6, with 7 bases fitting TRBD2. CDR3 length equals 15 residues. Trimming removed 5 bases from V and 4 bases from J; junction bases left unmatched: 5. Germline-derived CDR1 and CDR2 are LNHDA and SQIVND (reference sequence). The CDR3 region is CASSPLAVGANVLTF. CDR3 coding DNA: TGTGCCAGTAGTCCCCTAGCGGTGGGGGCCAACGTCCTGACTTTC.